This TCR beta chain was documented in a study of blood T cell repertoires in COVID-19. Across the study: Samples taken during acute and convalescent COVID-19 were collected in the United States, Italy and Spain. From T cells, B-cell-depleted T cells, or PBMCs came the material, which was cDNA or gDNA.

Clones were sequenced by immunoSEQ multiplex PCR, and TCRdb holds only the in-frame ones, with some missing. The sample has under 200,000 clones; less than 85% are singletons. CDR1 is SGHRS and CDR2 is YFSETQ in the germline V gene. Trimming left V 0 bases short and J 0 bases short, with 13 bases between. The CDR3 is 17 residues long. V and J are TRBV5-1 and TRBJ1-5; maybe TRBD1 (6 bases). The sample consisted of peripheral blood. The receptor was derived from a woman older than 75 with acute or convalescent COVID-19. The CDR3 region has the DNA TGCGCCAGCAGCTTGGGGACAGAGAACTATAGCAATCAGCCCCAGCATTTT. Residues: CASSLGTENYSNQPQHF.